A single sample gave rise to the 27 T cell receptor beta chains below, sequenced in a study of read filtering for tumor transcriptome and immune sequencing. From about 400 ng of RNA, a library with molecular barcoded alpha/delta and beta/gamma adaptors was made. TCRdb processed the reads anew with MiXCR; each CDR3 protein has one entry. The data hold about 62,000 distinct CDR3 sequences, with roughly 19% observed a single time. Specimen: a population of CD138-negative cells sorted from bone marrow. The receptors shown here come from a donor aged 40 or older with multiple myeloma.

The sample holds many counts of this clonotype. V gene TRBV12-3 or TRBV12-4 combines with J gene TRBJ2-7, with 12 bases fitting TRBD1. The CDR3 extends over 15 amino acids. V lost 6 bases, J lost 5 bases, and 8 bases stayed unmatched. CDR3 sequence reads: CASRGGGTGGHEQYF. The DNA of the CDR3 is TGTGCCAGCAGAGGAGGCGGGACAGGGGGCCACGAGCAGTACTTC.

This clonotype appeared many times. V and J are TRBV5-4 and TRBJ2-1, with 10 positions matching TRBD2. This CDR3 has 15 residues. V was clipped by 4 bases and J by 9 bases; unmatched bases: 10. Germline CDR1 SGHNT, CDR2 YYREEE (reference sequence). The CDR3 sequence: CASSVPAGGLGEQFF. As DNA, the CDR3 is TGTGCCAGCAGCGTACCAGCGGGGGGGCTAGGTGAGCAGTTCTTC.

Remarks on this clonotype: One base away lies a much larger clone, so this may be a sequencing read error. V and J are TRBV11-2 and TRBJ2-1, with D unresolved. This CDR3 is built from 13 residues. The V gene's germline CDR1 is SGHAT and CDR2 FQNNGV. As DNA, the CDR3 is TGTGCCAGCGGCTTAGATGTGGTCAATGAGCAGTTCTTC. It codes for CASGLDVVNEQFF.

This clonotype was observed many times. This sequence joins TRBV30 and TRBJ2-7, with D possibly matching TRBD2 (6 bases). The V end lost 3 bases, the J end lost 2 bases, and 17 bases lay between the germline ends. Per the germline V gene, CDR1 is GTSNPN and CDR2 is SVGIG (reference sequence). This CDR3 comprises 15 residues. In DNA, the CDR3 is TGTGCCTGGAGGGAGCCGTCCGGCGGGGCCTACGAGCAGTACTTC. It specifies CAWREPSGGAYEQYF.

This clonotype came up a few times. The chain links TRBV19 to TRBJ2-5; possibly TRBD1 for D (5 bases). The CDR3 runs to 14 residues. The germline CDR1 and CDR2 sequences are LNHDA and SQIVND (reference sequence). Trimming took off 7 bases at V and 4 bases at J, with 16 bases between the two ends. This CDR3 is CASKNAGIGETQYF. The CDR3 DNA reads TGTGCCAGTAAAAATGCAGGGATAGGAGAGACCCAGTACTTC. Variable domain in full (rest from reference TRBV19 and TRBJ2-5): DGGITQSPKYLFRKEGQNVTLSCEQNLNHDAMYWYRQDPGQGLRLIYYSQIVNDFQKGDIAEGYSVSREKKESFPLTVTSAQKNPTAFYLCASKNAGIGETQYFGPGTRLLVL.

This clonotype was counted at least ten times. The rearrangement links TRBV20-1 to TRBJ2-4; no firm D call. The CDR3 contains 14 residues. Looked up from germline, CDR1 is DFQATT and CDR2 is SNEGSKA (reference sequence). V lost 0 bases, J lost 1 base, and 7 bases lay in between. This CDR3 reads CSARDGNAKNIQYF. The CDR3 bases are TGCAGTGCTAGAGATGGCAACGCCAAAAACATTCAGTACTTC.

This clonotype was seen repeatedly, ten times or more. Mismatch with germline at one junction end may stem from a read error. The chain has TRBV20-1 and TRBJ2-1; a possible D gene is TRBD1 (6 bases). The CDR3 loop spans 10 amino acids. Germline loops: CDR1 DFQATT, CDR2 SNEGSKA (reference sequence). The CDR3: CSAGLGRGSF. The CDR3 DNA follows: TGCAGTGCTGGCCTTGGTAGGGGGAGCTTC.

Comment on this clonotype: A much bigger clone sits one base away, suggesting this may be a read error. This chain's CDR3 is CACSQADRAGYTF. The CDR3 bases are TGTGCCTGCAGCCAGGCAGACAGGGCTGGCTACACCTTC. The V gene is TRBV3-1, the J gene TRBJ1-2, with 7 bases identical to TRBD1. This CDR3 contains 13 residues. The germline CDR1 and CDR2 sequences are LGHDT and YNNKEL (reference sequence).

This clonotype was recorded many times. The rearrangement links TRBV20-1 to TRBJ2-7; D is perhaps TRBD2 (6 bases). The CDR3 length is 14 residues. V was clipped by 3 bases and J by 6 bases, with 18 bases between them. Germline CDR1 reads DFQATT; CDR2 reads SNEGSKA (reference sequence). CDR3 sequence reads: CSARVKGGTGEQYF. The CDR3 bases are TGCAGTGCTAGGGTGAAGGGCGGGACCGGCGAGCAGTACTTC.

The chain employs TRBV7-9 and TRBJ2-3; D ambiguous. In germline, CDR1 is SEHNR, CDR2 FQNEAQ (reference sequence). Trimming shortened V by 1 base and J by 9 bases, and 14 bases separated the two germline ends. The CDR3 loop spans 14 amino acids. This CDR3 is CASSLEVGPKTQYF. In DNA, the CDR3 is TGTGCCAGCAGCTTAGAGGTGGGCCCGAAGACGCAGTATTTT.

This clonotype was seen ten or more times. The rearrangement joins TRBV12-3 or TRBV12-4 to TRBJ2-3; 10 positions agree with TRBD1. The CDR3 spans 14 residues. V dropped 6 bases and J dropped 3; count of bases not matched to a gene: 3. The CDR3 nucleotides read TGTGCCAGCAGCTGGGGACAGGGGACAGATACGCAGTATTTT. This gives the protein CASSWGQGTDTQYF.

Comments on this clonotype: A clone one base away is much larger, so this may be a read error. The chain combines TRBV4-1 with TRBJ1-4; no clear D. This CDR3 comprises 14 residues. CDR1 is MGHRA, CDR2 YSYEKL, per germline. The CDR3 coding sequence is TGCGCCAGCAGCCAAGTCACCTATAATGAAAGACTGTTTTTT. Its protein product is CASSQVTYNERLFF.

A note on this clonotype: It may be a read error: a sequence one base away is much more abundant. This likely comes from a read error, as the CDR3 has no conserved phenylalanine or tryptophan at its end. The rearrangement links TRBV7-9 to TRBJ2-3, with D unclear. CDR3 length: 12 residues. V was cut by 2 bases and J by 6 bases, with 6 bases left in between. CDR1 and CDR2 (germline): SEHNR, FQNEAQ (reference sequence). CDR3 in DNA: TGTGCCAGCAGCTTATTGGGGGATACGCAGTATCTT. The encoded protein is CASSLLGDTQYL.

Ten or more counts support this clonotype. The genes are TRBV2 and TRBJ2-7; D is uncertain. The CDR3 sequence is 16 residues long. CDR1 and CDR2 (germline): SNHLY, FYNNEI. V shed 5 bases and J shed 2 bases, with 19 bases lying between them. CDR3 nucleotide sequence: TGTGCCAGCAGTCGCCTGAGGAGAATTACCACCTACGAGCAGTACTTC. Its translation is CASSRLRRITTYEQYF.

This clonotype was detected many times. The genes are TRBV9 and TRBJ2-1; 10 bases match TRBD1. The CDR3 is made up of 16 amino acids. The germline CDR1 and CDR2 sequences are SGDLS and YYNGEE. Trimming cost V 1 base and J 8 bases; bases outside gene matches: 9. The CDR3 nucleotides are TGTGCCAGCAGCGTATTAGGGACAGGGGAGGTGGATGAGCAGTTCTTC. The encoded protein is CASSVLGTGEVDEQFF. Filled out from reference TRBV9 and TRBJ2-1, the complete variable domain reads DSGVTQTPKHLITATGQRVTLRCSPRSGDLSVYWYQQSLDQGLQFLIQYYNGEERAKGNILERFSAQQFPDLHSELNLSSLELGDSALYFCASSVLGTGEVDEQFFGPGTRLTVL.

Comments on this clonotype: A single base separates this from a much larger clone, so it may be a read error. The chain combines TRBV7-9 with TRBJ1-2, with D uncertain. Germline V gives CDR1 SEHNR, CDR2 FQNEAQ (reference sequence). This CDR3 region has 11 residues. CDR3 sequence (DNA): TGTGCCAACAGCTTAGACGGCGGCTACACCTTC. Its protein product is CANSLDGGYTF.

This clonotype is categorized as medium-sized (0.01 to 0.1%). The rearrangement uses TRBV6-1 and TRBJ2-1; D perhaps matches TRBD1 (5 bases). The CDR3 has 14 residues. Per germline, CDR1 MNHNS and CDR2 SASEGT. Between the trimmed V and J ends, which lost 3 bases and 10 bases, there was a span of 16 bases. The CDR3 DNA follows: TGTGCCAGCAGTGACGGCAGGGAAAGGGCAGAGCAGTTCTTC. Residues: CASSDGRERAEQFF.

The chain has TRBV29-1 and TRBJ2-1; 13 bases align to TRBD2. CDR3 length: 15 amino acids. The germline V gene encodes CDR1 SQVTM and CDR2 ANQGSEA. Trimming removed 7 bases from V and 11 bases from J; junction bases left unmatched: 14. The CDR3 protein is CSERTSGSRFGKQFF. Here the CDR3 DNA reads TGCAGCGAACGGACTAGCGGGAGCCGTTTTGGTAAGCAGTTCTTC.

The chain uses TRBV28 and TRBJ2-7; D unclear. The CDR3 contains 13 residues. Per germline, CDR1 MDHEN and CDR2 SYDVKM. Trimming removed 4 bases from V and 6 bases from J, with 13 bases in between. The CDR3 nucleotides read TGTGCCAGCAGTTCGGGCCCGGTGGGCGAGCAGTACTTC. This translates into CASSSGPVGEQYF. Full variable domain (missing parts from reference TRBV28 and TRBJ2-7): DVKVTQSSRYLVKRTGEKVFLECVQDMDHENMFWYRQDPGLGLRLIYFSYDVKMKEKGDIPEGYSVSREKKERFSLILESASTNQTSMYLCASSSGPVGEQYFGPGTRLTVT.

CDR3 coding DNA: TGTGCCTGGAGTGTAGGGCCCTCTGGGGCCAACGTCCTGACTTTC. Its translation: CAWSVGPSGANVLTF. This chain links TRBV30 with TRBJ2-6, with no clear D. The CDR3 covers 15 residues. The V and J ends lost 0 bases and 0 bases respectively, with 6 bases between them. The V gene's germline CDR1 is GTSNPN and CDR2 SVGIG (reference sequence).

This clonotype was detected many times. The rearrangement links TRBV20-1 to TRBJ2-7; TRBD2 agrees at 15 bases. The CDR3 sequence is 14 residues long. Unmatched junction bases numbered 6, after V lost 0 bases and J lost 12 bases. Germline lookup yields CDR1 DFQATT and CDR2 SNEGSKA (reference sequence). The CDR3 DNA reads as TGCAGTGCTAGAGATTTGGGACTAGCGGGGGGTCCGTACTTC. Translation: CSARDLGLAGGPYF.

This clonotype came up many times. The chain has TRBV2 and TRBJ2-5, with D possibly matching TRBD2 (5 bases). Trimming left V 1 base short and J 5 bases short, with 23 bases between. The germline CDR1 and CDR2 sequences are SNHLY and FYNNEI. The CDR3 loop spans 18 amino acids. The CDR3 sequence: CASSEVGEPQRIDETQYF. The CDR3 nucleotides are TGTGCCAGCAGTGAAGTGGGAGAGCCGCAGCGGATCGATGAGACCCAGTACTTC.

Many counts were recorded for this clonotype. This rearrangement joins TRBV27 to TRBJ1-4, with D unresolved. The germline V gene has CDR1 MNHEY and CDR2 SMNVEV (reference sequence). The CDR3 is made up of 13 amino acids. Trimming took 2 bases from V and 11 from J, leaving 12 bases between them. The DNA for the CDR3 is TGTGCCAGCAGTTTAACTGGTTCAAGGAAACTGTTTTTT. This sequence encodes CASSLTGSRKLFF.

The table lists this clonotype with many counts. The chain links TRBV5-1 to TRBJ1-1, with D perhaps TRBD1 (6 bases). Germline CDR1 is SGHRS and CDR2 is YFSETQ. The V end was cut by 4 bases, the J end by 5 bases, with 15 bases between. CDR3 size: 14 residues. CDR3 amino acids: CASSERGVRTEAFF. In DNA form, the CDR3 reads TGCGCCAGCAGCGAAAGGGGGGTCCGGACTGAAGCTTTCTTT.

This clonotype occurred many times. This chain connects TRBV30 to TRBJ1-1, with D perhaps TRBD1 (5 bases). The V and J ends lost 4 bases and 4 bases respectively, with 22 bases between them. Germline CDR1 reads GTSNPN; CDR2 reads SVGIG (reference sequence). The CDR3 loop spans 16 amino acids. CDR3 in amino acids: CAWIPDLGEGSTEAFF. The CDR3 nucleotides are TGTGCCTGGATCCCTGACTTGGGGGAAGGTAGCACTGAAGCTTTCTTT.

Ten or more counts support this clonotype. The genes are TRBV10-1 and TRBJ2-7; D might be TRBD2 (5 bases). The CDR3 contains 15 residues. The V gene's germline CDR1 is WNHNN and CDR2 SYGVQD (reference sequence). V was pared by 0 bases and J by 7 bases, with 16 bases between. CDR3 nucleotide sequence: TGCGCCAGCAGTGAGTCTGGCGGAGGCTACGGGGAGCAGTACTTC. Its translation: CASSESGGGYGEQYF.

Only a few counts were recorded for this clonotype. This may be a read error: a much more frequent sequence differs by one nucleotide. A read error is likely, as this CDR3 ends without the conserved phenylalanine or tryptophan. The rearrangement uses TRBV20-1 and TRBJ2-3; 7 bases are shared with TRBD1. The ends lost 0 bases at V and 5 bases at J; junction bases unmatched: 2. Germline V CDR1 and CDR2: DFQATT, SNEGSKA (reference sequence). The CDR3 loop spans 13 amino acids. The CDR3 loop reads CSARERQGDTQYL. CDR3 bases: TGCAGTGCTAGAGAAAGACAGGGAGATACGCAGTATCTT.